Presented here are 29 T cell receptor beta chains from one specimen sequenced in a study of regulatory T cells in long-lasting Graves disease. Time point reported: persistent/refractory GD, antithyroid drugs over 5 years with positive TRAb. Extracted RNA from PBMCs served as the source of the TCR library. Arm-PCR of CDR3 regions and iRepertoire HTBI primers were used to build TCR beta libraries. TCRdb itself ran the multiplex PCR reads through MiXCR, one entry per CDR3 protein. The data show over 250,000 distinct CDR3 sequences, around 20% seen once. Material: peripheral blood mononuclear cells (PBMCs), obtained when the disease was refractory, from a patient treated with antithyroid drugs. These receptors were obtained from a female donor with Graves disease.

At least ten counts were recorded for this clonotype. CDR3 sequence reads: CASSPSPRGTEAFF. The CDR3 coding sequence is TGTGCCAGCAGCCCCTCCCCCAGGGGCACTGAAGCTTTCTTT. The chain employs TRBV6-1 and TRBJ1-1, with a possible D match to TRBD1 (6 bases). The CDR3 length is 14 residues. CDR1 and CDR2 from the germline V gene are MNHNS and SASEGT. V lost 6 bases to trimming and J lost 4 bases, with 15 bases between them.

About this clonotype: A much larger clone is a single base away; this may be a read error. The CDR3 loop reads CASSHAGASGSSGQETQYF. For the CDR3, the DNA is TGTGCCAGCAGCCACGCCGGGGCTAGCGGGAGTTCCGGCCAAGAGACCCAGTACTTC. The rearrangement uses TRBV5-8 and TRBJ2-5, with 10 bases matching TRBD2. Germline-derived CDR1 and CDR2 are SGHTS and YDEGEE. With 4 bases clipped from V and 1 base from J, the junction kept 16 bases outside the gene matches. This CDR3 comprises 19 residues.

This clonotype was counted between two and nine times. V and J are TRBV6-1 and TRBJ2-2; no reliable D call. With 0 bases removed from V and 7 bases from J, the gap between germline ends came to 3 bases. The CDR3 spans 12 residues. Germline V gene sequence: CDR1 MNHNS, CDR2 SASEGT. The CDR3 DNA sequence: TGTGCCAGCAGTGAAGCTGTCGGGGAGCTGTTTTTT. Protein sequence: CASSEAVGELFF.

This clonotype was found many times. The gene calls are TRBV7-2 and TRBJ1-3; 8 positions agree with TRBD1. V was pared by 1 base and J by 2 bases, with 1 base of the junction left unmatched. The CDR3 length is 15 residues. Germline CDR1 reads SGHTA; CDR2 reads FQGNSA. The CDR3 loop reads CASSLDRGTGNTIYF. Here the CDR3 DNA reads TGTGCCAGCAGCTTAGACAGGGGGACTGGAAACACCATATATTTT. The full variable domain, in which reference TRBV7-2 and TRBJ1-3 provide the parts outside the CDR3, is GAGVSQSPSNKVTEKGKDVELRCDPISGHTALYWYRQSLGQGLEFLIYFQGNSAPDKSGLPSDRFSAERTGGSVSTLTIQRTQQEDSAVYLCASSLDRGTGNTIYFGEGSWLTVV.

This clonotype was detected only a few times. The rearrangement joins TRBV7-2 to TRBJ1-1; no reliable D call. There are 13 residues in the CDR3. Trimming removed 3 bases from V and 8 bases from J, with 13 bases in between. Germline-derived CDR1 and CDR2 are SGHTA and FQGNSA. The CDR3 region is CASSFGHVSEAFF. The CDR3, as DNA: TGTGCCAGCAGCTTCGGGCACGTCTCGGAAGCTTTCTTT. The variable domain in full, completed from reference TRBV7-2 and TRBJ1-1, reads GAGVSQSPSNKVTEKGKDVELRCDPISGHTALYWYRQSLGQGLEFLIYFQGNSAPDKSGLPSDRFSAERTGGSVSTLTIQRTQQEDSAVYLCASSFGHVSEAFFGQGTRLTVV.

This chain joins TRBV4-1 and TRBJ1-1; D uncertain. Germline V CDR1 and CDR2: MGHRA, YSYEKL. The V end was cut by 3 bases, the J end by 11 bases, with 10 bases between. This CDR3 contains 11 residues. This CDR3 is CASSQNQDAFF. DNA for the CDR3: TGCGCCAGCAGCCAGAACCAAGACGCTTTCTTT.

This clonotype was found a few times. V gene TRBV4-1 combines with J gene TRBJ1-5; tentative D call: TRBD1 (6 bases). The CDR3 consists of 14 residues. The V end was cut by 0 bases, the J end by 6 bases, with 9 bases between. Germline V lookup: CDR1 MGHRA, CDR2 YSYEKL. The CDR3 region has the DNA TGCGCCAGCAGCCAAGATAGGGGGGGTCAGCCCCAGCATTTT. This codes for CASSQDRGGQPQHF.

This clonotype came up many times. The chain joins TRBV20-1 to TRBJ2-7; 8 positions agree with TRBD1. CDR1 is DFQATT and CDR2 is SNEGSKA in the germline V gene (reference sequence). The CDR3 has 14 amino acids. The V and J ends lost 6 bases and 3 bases, in that order; junction bases with no gene match: 10. The CDR3 spells CSAPTGDGLYEQYF. The CDR3 nucleotides read TGCAGTGCGCCGACAGGGGACGGCCTCTACGAGCAGTACTTC.

This chain connects TRBV18 to TRBJ2-5; no clear D gene. The ends were cut back, 5 bases at V and 1 base at J, with 11 bases in the middle. The germline V gene has CDR1 KGHSH and CDR2 LQKENI. The CDR3 has 14 amino acids. The CDR3 sequence is CASSYTQTQETQYF. Written as DNA, the CDR3 is TGTGCCAGCTCATATACGCAGACCCAAGAGACCCAGTACTTC.

The rearrangement joins TRBV6-6 to TRBJ2-5, with unresolved D. CDR1 is MNHNY and CDR2 is SVGAGI in the germline V gene (reference sequence). The V and J ends lost 0 bases and 1 base respectively, with 9 bases between them. The CDR3 runs 15 residues. Here the CDR3 DNA reads TGTGCCAGCAGTTACTCGAGGCCCTTCCAAGAGACCCAGTACTTC. Encoded protein: CASSYSRPFQETQYF.

This clonotype came up many times. The CDR3 DNA sequence: TGTGCCACCCAGGACAGGGTTGGCGAGCAGTACTTC. Translation gives CATQDRVGEQYF. The chain is built from TRBV19 and TRBJ2-7, with TRBD1 identical over 8 bases. Germline assignment: CDR1 LNHDA and CDR2 SQIVND (reference sequence). This CDR3 is built from 12 residues. The junction had 8 bases not matched to a gene; V was cut back by 10 bases and J by 6 bases.

V is TRBV19 and J is TRBJ2-4; TRBD1 matches at 11 bases. J lost 1 base, V lost 4 bases, and 9 bases had no gene match. The CDR3 totals 18 residues. The germline V gene encodes CDR1 LNHDA and CDR2 SQIVND (reference sequence). CDR3 bases: TGTGCCAGTAGTACTCCGGGACAGGGGGAGGTTGCCAAAAACATTCAGTACTTC. This gives the protein CASSTPGQGEVAKNIQYF.

Many counts were recorded for this clonotype. Relative to the germline gene, one junction end is altered; a read error may explain this. This chain uses TRBV7-2 with TRBJ2-5; D is ambiguous. Germline CDR1 reads SGHTA; CDR2 reads FQGNSA. The CDR3 totals 12 residues. For the CDR3, the DNA is TGTGCCAGCAGTTTAGATCGGGAGACCCAGTACTTC. It yields the protein CASSLDRETQYF.

This chain connects TRBV7-2 to TRBJ1-5; 7 bases are shared with TRBD1. Germline V gene sequence: CDR1 SGHTA, CDR2 FQGNSA. CDR3 size: 14 residues. J lost 7 bases, V lost 5 bases, and 8 bases had no gene match. As DNA, the CDR3 is TGTGCCAGCAGCCAACAGGGGTCTGGGCAGCCCCAGCATTTT. Translating it yields CASSQQGSGQPQHF.

This clonotype was counted a few times. The chain couples TRBV9 to TRBJ2-5; D uncertain. Germline-derived CDR1 and CDR2 are SGDLS and YYNGEE. The CDR3 is 14 residues long. V was trimmed by 6 bases and J by 5 bases, leaving 17 bases between them. CDR3 nucleotide sequence: TGTGCCAGCAACCCGCACATGTTGTCGGAGACCCAGTACTTC. It is translated as CASNPHMLSETQYF.

This clonotype was seen only a few times. V gene TRBV7-2 combines with J gene TRBJ2-7; maybe TRBD2 (6 bases). CDR3 size: 16 residues. In germline, CDR1 is SGHTA, CDR2 FQGNSA. The V end was cut by 3 bases, the J end by 7 bases, with 22 bases between. In DNA form, the CDR3 reads TGTGCCAGCAGCTTTAATGGCCGGGAGTGGAGGGAAGAGCAGTACTTC. Its translation is CASSFNGREWREEQYF.

This clonotype was observed at least ten times. The chain is built from TRBV28 and TRBJ1-5, with no clear D. Germline CDR1 reads MDHEN; CDR2 reads SYDVKM. This CDR3 contains 16 residues. V lost 6 bases, J lost 0 bases, and 15 bases lay in between. The CDR3 protein is CASRNPGRDSNQPQHF. CDR3 DNA sequence: TGTGCCAGCAGGAACCCGGGTAGGGATAGCAATCAGCCCCAGCATTTT.

Many counts were recorded for this clonotype. The chain is built from TRBV7-2 and TRBJ1-4; D is unclear. Between the trimmed V and J ends, which lost 1 base and 5 bases, there was a span of 11 bases. This CDR3 has 15 amino acids. Germline CDR1 is SGHTA and CDR2 is FQGNSA. The CDR3 DNA is TGTGCCAGCAGCTTAGACGGAGATCAAAATGAAAAACTGTTTTTT. Translating gives CASSLDGDQNEKLFF.

The genes are TRBV6-1 and TRBJ2-2, with TRBD2 matching 8 bases. The junction had 5 bases not matched to a gene; V was cut back by 8 bases and J by 6 bases. The germline gives CDR1 MNHNS, CDR2 SASEGT. This CDR3 spans 13 amino acids. The CDR3 loop reads CASGTRSPGELFF. The DNA of the CDR3 is TGTGCCAGCGGGACTAGATCCCCCGGGGAGCTGTTTTTT.

Details on this clonotype: One end of the junction fails to match germline, which may point to a read error. V usage is TRBV12-3 or TRBV12-4 and J usage is TRBJ2-2, with a possible D match to TRBD2 (5 bases). This CDR3 has 13 amino acids. CDR3 nucleotide sequence: TGTGCCAGCAAAAGGAGGAGAGCCGGGGAGCGGTTTTTT. The encoded protein is CASKRRRAGERFF.

This clonotype appeared many times. The chain combines TRBV20-1 with TRBJ2-7; tentatively, D is TRBD1 or TRBD2 (5 bases each). In germline, CDR1 is DFQATT, CDR2 SNEGSKA (reference sequence). The CDR3 consists of 13 residues. V shed 8 bases and J shed 1 base, with 15 bases lying between them. CDR3 sequence reads: CSSTQRGSYEQYF. As DNA, the CDR3 is TGCAGTTCCACTCAGAGGGGATCCTACGAGCAGTACTTC.

This clonotype was found many times. V is TRBV2 and J is TRBJ1-2; 8 nucleotides match TRBD1. V shed 4 bases and J 12 bases; nucleotides not matched to a gene: 13. Germline CDR1 reads SNHLY; CDR2 reads FYNNEI. The CDR3 is 14 residues long. CDR3 sequence: CASSGPDPTGEDTF. For the CDR3, the DNA is TGTGCCAGCAGTGGCCCCGACCCGACAGGGGAAGACACCTTC.

There are a few counts of this clonotype. The chain recombines TRBV6-5 with TRBJ1-3, with D uncertain. This CDR3 region has 15 residues. Trimming stripped 0 bases from V and 0 bases from J, with 6 bases between. CDR1 is MNHEY, CDR2 SVGAGI, per germline. The DNA of the CDR3 is TGTGCCAGCAGTTACTCGTGGTTCTCTGGAAACACCATATATTTT. The encoded protein is CASSYSWFSGNTIYF.

This clonotype occurred many times. The V and J genes are TRBV20-1 and TRBJ1-2, with unresolved D. CDR1 and CDR2 (germline): DFQATT, SNEGSKA (reference sequence). This CDR3 comprises 12 residues. Between the trimmed V and J ends, which lost 6 bases and 13 bases, there was a span of 21 bases. This CDR3 reads CSASAPFLTPTF. The CDR3 DNA sequence: TGCAGTGCGTCGGCGCCTTTCTTAACTCCCACCTTC.

This clonotype appeared a few times. V and J are TRBV3-1 and TRBJ1-2; 9 nucleotides agree with TRBD1. Per germline, CDR1 LGHDT and CDR2 YNNKEL (reference sequence). The CDR3 spans 15 residues. The junction had 9 bases not matched to a gene; V was cut back by 4 bases and J by 6 bases. The CDR3 reads CASSPRDRVFDGYTF. The DNA for the CDR3 is TGTGCCAGCAGCCCCCGGGACAGGGTATTCGATGGCTACACCTTC.

This clonotype has a count of ten or more. V usage is TRBV10-2 and J usage is TRBJ2-5; D unresolved. The germline V gene encodes CDR1 WSHSY and CDR2 SAAADI. CDR3 size: 12 residues. Trimming took off 0 bases at V and 4 bases at J, with 3 bases between the two ends. The CDR3 sequence: CASSESVETQYF. The CDR3 nucleotides are TGCGCCAGCAGTGAGTCGGTAGAGACCCAGTACTTC.

Regarding this clonotype: This sequence may be a read error, since a much larger clone differs from it by one base. The V call is TRBV28, the J call TRBJ2-4; 7 bases agree with TRBD2. The CDR3 length is 14 residues. The germline CDR1 and CDR2 sequences are MDHEN and SYDVKM. The CDR3 here is CASSLGSGWGEQLF. The CDR3 coding sequence is TGTGCCAGCAGTTTAGGTAGCGGGTGGGGTGAGCAGCTCTTC.

The chain is built from TRBV20-1 and TRBJ2-7, with D possibly matching TRBD2 (5 bases). The CDR3 length is 12 residues. Germline CDR1 reads DFQATT; CDR2 reads SNEGSKA (reference sequence). V lost 4 bases and J lost 6, with 13 bases in between. The CDR3, as DNA: TGCAGTGCTAACCCCCAGGACTCCGAGCAGTACTTC. Protein sequence: CSANPQDSEQYF.

This clonotype was seen many times. This sequence joins TRBV28 and TRBJ1-4; TRBD1 is a possible D gene (6 bases). Germline-derived CDR1 and CDR2 are MDHEN and SYDVKM. The CDR3 has 13 amino acids. V lost 7 bases to trimming and J lost 5 bases, with 11 bases between them. DNA for the CDR3: TGTGCCAGCAAGGACAGCCAGAATGAAAAACTGTTTTTT. It is translated as CASKDSQNEKLFF.